The present entry profiles one T cell receptor beta chain with its context. Its antigen is not known. Donors were systemically healthy Caucasian individuals from Russia aged roughly 6 to 100 years. The CDR3 extends over 13 amino acids. CDR1 is GTSNPN and CDR2 is SVGIG in the germline V gene (reference sequence). The data derive from a study of blood T cells in healthy people across ages. Findings and limits, study-wide: The study found TCR beta diversity correlated strongly with naive T cell percentage. Considered underestimates were the diversity estimates obtained from one million T cells.

The authors ran a second PCR of about 6 to 12 cycles using a sample-barcoded 5' primer and a J-beta primer mix. With 12 random nucleotides, a template-switch adaptor tagged each individual cDNA molecule. One entry per CDR3 protein, called by TCRdb with MiXCR from the 5' RACE reads. The profile shows about a million distinct CDR3 sequences, about 48% of them singletons. The TCR originated in a man younger than 40 in good health. The source material was blood. V and J are TRBV30 and TRBJ2-4; D ambiguous. TRBJ2-7 explains the end of the DNA better; the J call may be wrong. The CDR3: CAWSVGSGYEQYF. The CDR3 coding sequence is TGTGCCTGGAGTGTAGGGTCGGGCTACGAGCAGTACTTC.